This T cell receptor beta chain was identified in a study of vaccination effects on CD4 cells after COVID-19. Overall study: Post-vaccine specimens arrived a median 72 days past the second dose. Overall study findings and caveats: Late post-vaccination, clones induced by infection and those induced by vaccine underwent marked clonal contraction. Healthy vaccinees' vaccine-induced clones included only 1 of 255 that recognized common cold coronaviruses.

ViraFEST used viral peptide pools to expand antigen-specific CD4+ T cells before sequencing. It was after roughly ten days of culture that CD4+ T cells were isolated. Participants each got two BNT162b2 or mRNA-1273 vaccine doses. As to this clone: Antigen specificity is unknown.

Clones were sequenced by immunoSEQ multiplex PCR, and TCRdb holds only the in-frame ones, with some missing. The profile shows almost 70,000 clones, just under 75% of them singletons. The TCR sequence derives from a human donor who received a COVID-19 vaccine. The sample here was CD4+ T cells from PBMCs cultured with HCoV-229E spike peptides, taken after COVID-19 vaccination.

The CDR3: CASSLAGIAGYNEQFF. CDR3 nucleotides: TGTGCCAGCAGCTTAGCGGGTATAGCGGGTTACAATGAGCAGTTCTTC. The chain employs TRBV7-8 and TRBJ2-1, with TRBD2 matching over 7 bases. Unmatched junction bases numbered 6, after V lost 0 bases and J lost 4 bases. Germline V CDR1 and CDR2: SGHVS, FQNEAQ. CDR3 size: 16 residues. The entire variable domain, with the rest obtained from reference TRBV7-8 and TRBJ2-1, is as follows: GAGVSQSPRYKVAKRGQDVALRCDPISGHVSLFWYQQALGQGPEFLTYFQNEAQLDKSGLPSDRFFAERPEGSVSTLKIQRTQQEDSAVYLCASSLAGIAGYNEQFFGPGTRLTVL.